The clone carrying this TCR beta chain came up once. The same CDR3 arises from other DNA sequences in this sample as well. The record originates from a study of blood T cell repertoires in COVID-19. Study-level background: PBMCs, B-cell-depleted T cells, or T cells provided the cDNA or gDNA that made up the material.

Germline V CDR1 and CDR2: GTSNPN, SVGIG (reference sequence). CDR3 length equals 17 residues. The V gene end was trimmed by 3 bases and the J gene end by 2 bases; junction bases not matched to a gene: 10. Repertoires were generated with immunoSEQ multiplex PCR, while TCRdb's copy carries only in-frame clones and drops some. The top ten clones hold roughly 10% of a sample with 140,000 to 150,000 clones, more than 65% of them seen once. The sequence was obtained from a man in his 60s with active or convalescent COVID-19. The sample taken for sequencing was peripheral blood. The chain recombines TRBV30 with TRBJ2-3, with 11 bases identical to TRBD2. The CDR3 spells CAWSPPGLAASTDTQYF. CDR3 coding DNA: TGTGCCTGGAGCCCGCCGGGACTAGCGGCATCCACAGATACGCAGTATTTT. The whole variable domain, filled in from reference TRBV30 and TRBJ2-3, reads SQTIHQWPATLVQPVGSPLSLECTVEGTSNPNLYWYRQAAGRGLQLLFYSVGIGQISSEVPQNLSASRPQDRQFILSSKKLLLSDSGFYLCAWSPPGLAASTDTQYFGPGTRLTVL.